This T cell receptor (beta chain) originates from a study of T cells in Graves' hyperthyroidism and ophthalmopathy. This clonotype came up many times. Its antigen is currently unknown. Researchers took RNA transcripts and amplified the TCR beta CDR3 regions from them. Using the HTBI primer set, a first-round RT-PCR was run on the TCR CDR3. TCRdb reprocessed the multiplex PCR reads via MiXCR and lists one record per CDR3 protein. The data hold over 700,000 distinct CDR3 sequences, with about two fifths observed a single time. Broader study findings: Among clonotypes expanded in thyroid above 0.001, most were also found in blood.

Germline V gives CDR1 WSHSY, CDR2 SAAADI. The CDR3 has 15 residues. V was clipped by 7 bases and J by 4 bases, with 20 bases between them. This TCR derives from a man younger than 35 with Graves' hyperthyroidism. Sequencing was carried out using blood. This rearrangement joins TRBV10-2 to TRBJ2-7; TRBD1 or TRBD2 may be the D gene (5 bases each). CDR3 sequence (DNA): TGCGCCAGCATCGCCGGGGCCGCGGGCTATTACGAGCAGTACTTC. It encodes CASIAGAAGYYEQYF.